The clone carrying this T cell receptor beta chain was detected many times. The data were obtained in a study of blood T cells in healthy people across ages. The CDR3 loop spans 12 amino acids. V was cut by 2 bases and J by 4 bases, with 6 bases left in between. The germline CDR1 and CDR2 sequences are MNHEY and SVGEGT. Alongside a J-beta primer mix, a sample-barcoded 5' primer served in a second PCR lasting roughly 6 to 12 cycles. Every cDNA was tagged by a template-switch adaptor with 12 random nucleotides. Each of the samples gave a minimum of 2.5 million paired-end reads that contained CDR3. TCRdb re-called the 5' RACE reads through MiXCR, storing one row per CDR3 protein. The sample lists approximately 850,000 distinct CDR3 sequences; more than 40% were seen once.

Sequencing used blood. The genes are TRBV6-2 or TRBV6-3 and TRBJ2-7, with D possibly TRBD2 on 6 matching bases. The clonotype comes from a man between 60 and 75 years old in good health. CDR3 DNA: TGTGCCAGCAGTTACGCGGGATACGAGCAGTACTTC. Amino acids: CASSYAGYEQYF.